Presented here are 27 T cell receptor beta chains from one specimen sequenced in a study of OX40 agonist ivuxolimab in advanced cancers. Using immunoSEQ multiplex PCR, the repertoire was profiled, and TCRdb retains in-frame clones only, with some absent. Found here are tens of thousands of clones, roughly 85% of them singletons; the top ten hold 4% to 6%. The sample in question was CD4+ or CD8+ T cells sorted from blood, obtained in a trial of the OX40 agonist ivuxolimab. All receptors derive from an adult with an advanced solid tumor such as melanoma, head and neck, liver or kidney cancer.

V is TRBV2 and J is TRBJ2-5; D is unresolved. The CDR3 consists of 13 residues. V was cut by 8 bases and J by 2 bases, with 12 bases left in between. Germline lookup yields CDR1 SNHLY and CDR2 FYNNEI. CDR3 protein: CASQSDFQETQYF. As DNA, the CDR3 is TGTGCCAGCCAGTCCGATTTTCAAGAGACCCAGTACTTC.

The rearrangement joins TRBV15 to TRBJ2-5; 7 nucleotides match TRBD1. The germline V gene encodes CDR1 LNHNV and CDR2 YYDKDF (reference sequence). V was pared by 0 bases and J by 4 bases, with 11 bases of the junction left unmatched. The CDR3 sequence is 17 residues long. Written as DNA, the CDR3 is TGTGCCACCAGCAGAGATTCGCGACAGGGTCGTATAGAGACCCAGTACTTC. Translating it yields CATSRDSRQGRIETQYF.

This clone was observed a single time. The gene calls are TRBV4-1 and TRBJ1-4; 8 bases line up with TRBD1. Germline loops: CDR1 MGHRA, CDR2 YSYEKL. There are 14 residues in the CDR3. V shed 3 bases and J 7 bases; nucleotides not matched to a gene: 4. The CDR3 nucleotides read TGCGCCAGCAGCCACTCCGGACAGGGTGAAAAACTGTTTTTT. Translation: CASSHSGQGEKLFF.

CDR3 protein: CASSSDYNEKLFF. DNA for the CDR3: TGTGCCAGCAGCTCGGATTATAATGAAAAACTGTTTTTT. The chain is built from TRBV5-4 and TRBJ1-4; D not resolved. The CDR3 length is 13 residues. CDR1 and CDR2 (germline): SGHNT, YYREEE (reference sequence). V shed 3 bases and J shed 4 bases, with 7 bases lying between them. Looking up the rest from reference TRBV5-4 and TRBJ1-4 gives the full variable domain: ETGVTQSPTHLIKTRGQQVTLRCSSQSGHNTVSWYQQALGQGPQFIFQYYREEENGRGNFPPRFSGLQFPNYSSELNVNALELDDSALYLCASSSDYNEKLFFGSGTQLSVL.

Concerning this clone: Other DNA sequences in this specimen translate into the identical CDR3. V is TRBV27 and J is TRBJ2-7; 8 nucleotides align to TRBD2. This CDR3 has 14 amino acids. The V gene's germline CDR1 is MNHEY and CDR2 SMNVEV (reference sequence). The V and J ends lost 8 bases and 1 base, in that order; junction bases with no gene match: 7. The CDR3 loop is CASSGVAGSYEQYF. Here the CDR3 DNA reads TGTGCCAGCTCGGGGGTAGCGGGATCCTACGAGCAGTACTTC.

This chain uses TRBV11-1 with TRBJ2-2; TRBD1 agrees at 9 bases. The germline V gene encodes CDR1 SGHAT and CDR2 FQDESV (reference sequence). V gave up 5 bases and J gave up 6 bases; unmatched junction bases: 7. The CDR3 spans 15 residues. The CDR3 loop is CASSVPGQGSGELFF. For the CDR3, the DNA is TGTGCCAGCAGCGTACCGGGACAGGGTTCCGGGGAGCTGTTTTTT.

The rearrangement joins TRBV7-9 to TRBJ2-4; no definite D call. CDR3 length: 14 residues. V gave up 0 bases and J gave up 2 bases, with 5 bases separating them. Germline V gives CDR1 SEHNR, CDR2 FQNEAQ (reference sequence). Here the CDR3 reads CASSLAGSKNIQYF. DNA of the CDR3: TGTGCCAGCAGCTTAGCAGGATCCAAAAACATTCAGTACTTC.

The CDR3 reads CASSLAGLAGAQETQYF. Here the CDR3 DNA reads TGCGCCAGCAGCTTGGCGGGCTTAGCGGGAGCCCAAGAGACCCAGTACTTC. The chain employs TRBV5-1 and TRBJ2-5; 9 bases line up with TRBD2. Germline CDR1 SGHRS, CDR2 YFSETQ. The CDR3 runs to 17 residues. Trimming at V came to 0 bases and at J to 1 base, leaving 7 bases not matched to a gene. Full variable domain (remainder filled in from reference TRBV5-1 and TRBJ2-5): KAGVTQTPRYLIKTRGQQVTLSCSPISGHRSVSWYQQTPGQGLQFLFEYFSETQRNKGNFPGRFSGRQFSNSRSEMNVSTLELGDSALYLCASSLAGLAGAQETQYFGPGTRLLVL.

This clone has only one observation. The chain carries TRBV11-3 and TRBJ2-1; TRBD2 matches at 11 bases. Germline assignment: CDR1 SGHNT and CDR2 YENEEA. This CDR3 comprises 19 residues. V shed 3 bases and J 0 bases; nucleotides not matched to a gene: 10. The CDR3 loop is CASSFLGTSGISSYNEQFF. CDR3 nucleotides: TGTGCCAGCAGCTTTCTTGGGACTAGCGGAATTAGCTCCTACAATGAGCAGTTCTTC.

The chain couples TRBV4-3 to TRBJ2-7, with D perhaps assigned TRBD1 or TRBD2 (5 bases each). Germline CDR1 is LGHNA and CDR2 is YSLEER. The CDR3 runs to 14 residues. Trimming left V 4 bases short and J 2 bases short, with 12 bases between. CDR3 amino acids: CASSPSGLAYEQYF. CDR3 in DNA: TGCGCCAGCAGCCCTTCGGGGCTCGCCTACGAGCAGTACTTC.

The rearrangement uses TRBV7-8 and TRBJ2-3; 7 bases match TRBD2. In germline, CDR1 is SGHVS, CDR2 FQNEAQ. With V trimmed by 1 base and J by 1 base, 2 bases remained unmatched. CDR3 length equals 15 residues. The CDR3 DNA is TGTGCCAGCAGCTTAGGACTAGCCGGCACAGATACGCAGTATTTT. This encodes CASSLGLAGTDTQYF.

This clone occurred once. V and J are TRBV5-4 and TRBJ2-3; 8 positions match TRBD2. From germline, CDR1 is SGHNT and CDR2 YYREEE (reference sequence). The CDR3 spans 15 residues. Trimming took 4 bases from V and 4 from J; bases not matched to a gene: 8. CDR3: CASSASGSPPDTQYF. The CDR3 region has the DNA TGTGCCAGCAGCGCCAGCGGGAGTCCCCCAGATACGCAGTATTTT.

The chain employs TRBV30 and TRBJ1-6, with D maybe TRBD1 (5 bases). The ends were cut back, 1 base at V and 0 bases at J, with 19 bases in the middle. The germline gives CDR1 GTSNPN, CDR2 SVGIG (reference sequence). The CDR3 has 19 amino acids. The CDR3 sequence is CAWSAYSGDFSSYNSPLHF. The CDR3, as DNA: TGTGCCTGGAGTGCCTACAGCGGGGACTTTAGCTCCTATAATTCACCCCTCCACTTT.

The chain employs TRBV27 and TRBJ1-5; D remains ambiguous. V shed 1 base and J shed 5 bases, with 6 bases lying between them. The CDR3 has 13 residues. Germline V gives CDR1 MNHEY, CDR2 SMNVEV (reference sequence). CDR3 coding DNA: TGTGCCAGCAGTTTATTTTCCCATCAGCCCCAGCATTTT. It is translated as CASSLFSHQPQHF.

This chain joins TRBV11-2 and TRBJ1-2, with D maybe TRBD1 (5 bases). V was clipped by 5 bases and J by 1 base, with 14 bases between them. This CDR3 comprises 15 residues. Germline V gives CDR1 SGHAT, CDR2 FQNNGV. CDR3 sequence (DNA): TGTGCCAGCAGCCTCGGAGGGGTTATTAACTATGGCTACACCTTC. Protein: CASSLGGVINYGYTF.

The V gene is TRBV4-2, the J gene TRBJ2-7, with a tentative D call TRBD2 (6 bases). The germline V gene has CDR1 LGHNA and CDR2 YNFKEQ. This CDR3 has 15 amino acids. Trimming removed 5 bases from V and 7 bases from J, with 21 bases in between. The CDR3 DNA is TGTGCCAGCAGCTACGCCGGGACTCTGCAAGGTGAGCAGTACTTC. It specifies CASSYAGTLQGEQYF.

The V gene is TRBV7-9, the J gene TRBJ2-5; weak D call: TRBD1 (6 bases). This CDR3 comprises 15 residues. CDR1 is SEHNR, CDR2 FQNEAQ, per germline (reference sequence). Trimming pared 6 bases from V and 2 bases from J, leaving 16 bases between. CDR3 sequence: CASSPGTFFQETQYF. The CDR3 DNA follows: TGTGCCAGCAGTCCCGGGACATTCTTTCAAGAGACCCAGTACTTC.

V is TRBV25-1 and J is TRBJ2-5, with 14 bases lining up with TRBD2. From germline, CDR1 is MGHDK and CDR2 SYGVNS. V trimming: 9 bases; J trimming: 4 bases; junction bases outside the gene matches: 1. The CDR3 spans 13 residues. The CDR3 DNA follows: TGTGCCAGTGGACTAGCGGGAGGAGAGACCCAGTACTTC. It yields the protein CASGLAGGETQYF.

The rearrangement links TRBV7-9 to TRBJ1-5; 9 bases fit TRBD1. This CDR3 is 13 amino acids long. Germline CDR1 reads SEHNR; CDR2 reads FQNEAQ (reference sequence). The trim removed 5 bases at V and 7 bases at J, leaving 3 bases unmatched. CDR3 residues: CASSPGTGQPQHF. The CDR3 bases are TGTGCCAGCAGCCCCGGGACAGGGCAGCCCCAGCATTTT.

The chain carries TRBV11-1 and TRBJ2-5, with D tentatively TRBD1 (6 bases). The CDR3 is 15 residues long. V gave up 5 bases and J gave up 4 bases, with 17 bases separating them. Germline values: CDR1 SGHAT, CDR2 FQDESV (reference sequence). CDR3 loop: CASSLGTFAGETQYF. In DNA form, the CDR3 reads TGTGCCAGCAGCCTAGGGACATTCGCCGGAGAGACCCAGTACTTC.

The rearrangement links TRBV25-1 to TRBJ2-7; 10 nucleotides match TRBD2. Per germline, CDR1 MGHDK and CDR2 SYGVNS. After removal of 5 bases from V and 5 bases from J, the junction contained 6 bases not matched to a gene. This CDR3 region has 14 residues. This CDR3 reads CASSPLAGGDEQYF. CDR3 nucleotides: TGTGCCAGCAGTCCCTTAGCGGGAGGTGACGAGCAGTACTTC.

The V call is TRBV29-1, the J call TRBJ1-1, with D unclear. There are 11 residues in the CDR3. CDR1 is SQVTM and CDR2 is ANQGSEA in the germline V gene. Trimming took 8 bases from V and 4 from J, leaving 11 bases between them. DNA for the CDR3: TGCAGCACTCGGCGAGGCACTGAAGCTTTCTTT. Translated, it gives CSTRRGTEAFF. Full variable domain (outside the CDR3, taken from reference TRBV29-1 and TRBJ1-1): SAVISQKPSRDICQRGTSLTIQCQVDSQVTMMFWYRQQPGQSLTLIATANQGSEATYESGFVIDKFPISRPNLTFSTLTVSNMSPEDSSIYLCSTRRGTEAFFGQGTRLTVV.

The genes are TRBV18 and TRBJ2-7, with D hard to call. The V and J ends lost 3 bases and 4 bases respectively, with 7 bases between them. The germline CDR1 and CDR2 sequences are KGHSH and LQKENI. The length of the CDR3 is 12 residues. Written as DNA, the CDR3 is TGTGCCAGCTCACCGGATACGTACGAGCAGTACTTC. As protein: CASSPDTYEQYF.

The gene calls are TRBV5-1 and TRBJ2-2; a possible D gene is TRBD1 (5 bases). Trimming cost V 1 base and J 7 bases, with 14 bases left between them. Germline V gives CDR1 SGHRS, CDR2 YFSETQ. This CDR3 is 15 amino acids long. In DNA form, the CDR3 reads TGCGCCAGCAGCTTGCCCCCGACAGAACTCGGGGAGCTGTTTTTT. Amino acid sequence: CASSLPPTELGELFF.

This clone was seen a single time. The chain couples TRBV27 to TRBJ1-5, with D possibly TRBD1 on 6 matching bases. Trimming pared 5 bases from V and 5 bases from J, leaving 16 bases between. This CDR3 region has 15 residues. The V gene's germline CDR1 is MNHEY and CDR2 SMNVEV (reference sequence). The CDR3 sequence: CASSKEGGGDQPQHF. The CDR3 region has the DNA TGTGCCAGCAGTAAAGAGGGGGGAGGTGATCAGCCCCAGCATTTT.

This sequence joins TRBV29-1 and TRBJ2-2; D unresolved. Trimming took 4 bases from V and 6 from J, leaving 0 bases between them. The CDR3 totals 9 residues. CDR1 SQVTM and CDR2 ANQGSEA come from the germline V gene. Here the CDR3 reads CSVAGELFF. The CDR3 DNA reads TGCAGCGTTGCCGGGGAGCTGTTTTTT.

The rearrangement links TRBV7-2 to TRBJ2-1; D not certain. The germline gives CDR1 SGHTA, CDR2 FQGNSA. This CDR3 has 12 residues. Trimming pared 1 base from V and 6 bases from J, leaving 4 bases between. Here the CDR3 reads CASSLVGNEQFF. CDR3 in DNA: TGTGCCAGCAGCTTAGTGGGCAATGAGCAGTTCTTC.